The 26 T cell receptor beta chains below come from one sample, sequenced in a study of cytomegalovirus exposure and HLA in healthy donors. This PCR relied on a set of 60 Vbeta primers and 13 Jbeta primers. This table comes from immunoSEQ multiplex PCR, and its TCRdb copy is limited to in-frame clones, with some not included. The data contain 100,000 to 150,000 clones, less than 80% of them singletons. The material sequenced was PBMCs. These receptors were taken from a man aged 40-55 years in good health and CMV-seropositive.

This chain links TRBV25-1 with TRBJ1-1; possibly TRBD1 for D (5 bases). Germline CDR1 reads MGHDK; CDR2 reads SYGVNS. V lost 0 bases and J lost 2, with 19 bases in between. The CDR3 extends over 18 amino acids. DNA of the CDR3: TGTGCCAGCAGTGAATATGGAACAGGTAGGGGATTCAACACTGAAGCTTTCTTT. Amino acid sequence: CASSEYGTGRGFNTEAFF.

The V call is TRBV4-1, the J call TRBJ2-3, with D possibly matching TRBD2 (6 bases). The germline V gene encodes CDR1 MGHRA and CDR2 YSYEKL. V shed 1 base and J shed 5 bases, with 25 bases lying between them. The CDR3 totals 19 residues. Written as DNA, the CDR3 is TGCGCCAGCAGCCAAGTTTCGGTCCCCTCCCAGCGGGTTGAAGATACGCAGTATTTT. Translated, it gives CASSQVSVPSQRVEDTQYF.

The chain is built from TRBV9 and TRBJ2-3; a weak D match, TRBD1 (5 bases). The CDR3 covers 14 residues. V lost 4 bases and J lost 7, with 16 bases in between. CDR1 and CDR2 from the germline V gene are SGDLS and YYNGEE. The CDR3 coding sequence is TGTGCCAGCAGCCCCCATGAACAGGTGTATACGCAGTATTTT. It codes for CASSPHEQVYTQYF.

This chain connects TRBV30 to TRBJ2-6; a possible D gene is TRBD1 (6 bases). V dropped 5 bases and J dropped 0 bases, with 8 bases sitting between them. Germline V CDR1 and CDR2: GTSNPN, SVGIG (reference sequence). The CDR3 extends over 14 amino acids. The DNA of the CDR3 is TGTGCCTGGTCAGGGGTCTCTGGGGCCAACGTCCTGACTTTC. Amino acid sequence: CAWSGVSGANVLTF.

The rearrangement uses TRBV27 and TRBJ2-7; weak D call: TRBD2 (6 bases). The CDR3 spans 14 residues. V was clipped by 4 bases and J by 3 bases, with 13 bases between them. Germline CDR1 reads MNHEY; CDR2 reads SMNVEV (reference sequence). CDR3 residues: CASSSGGTYYEQYF. CDR3 nucleotide sequence: TGTGCCAGCAGTTCTGGCGGGACGTACTACGAGCAGTACTTC.

This clone turned up a few times. The chain links TRBV30 to TRBJ1-1; 8 bases fit TRBD1. The V segment lost 0 bases and the J segment 1 base; nucleotides outside the gene matches: 13. The CDR3 covers 18 residues. Germline assignment: CDR1 GTSNPN and CDR2 SVGIG (reference sequence). CDR3 DNA sequence: TGTGCCTGGAGTGTGCGCGGGGAGGACAGGGCATCGAACACTGAAGCTTTCTTT. Its translation: CAWSVRGEDRASNTEAFF.

V gene TRBV7-9 combines with J gene TRBJ1-2; 10 bases align to TRBD1. The CDR3 length is 16 residues. With V trimmed by 5 bases and J by 1 base, 7 bases remained unmatched. The V gene's germline CDR1 is SEHNR and CDR2 FQNEAQ (reference sequence). In nucleotides, the CDR3 is TGTGCCAGCAGCGATCAGACAGGGGGCTTTAACTATGGCTACACCTTC. Translated, it gives CASSDQTGGFNYGYTF.

V and J are TRBV7-9 and TRBJ2-5, with D possibly TRBD1 on 5 matching bases. There are 14 residues in the CDR3. Trimming removed 3 bases from V and 5 bases from J, with 13 bases in between. The germline V gene has CDR1 SEHNR and CDR2 FQNEAQ (reference sequence). The chain's CDR3 is CASSLSRGWETQYF. The CDR3 bases are TGTGCCAGCAGCTTGTCAAGGGGTTGGGAGACCCAGTACTTC.

This sequence joins TRBV2 and TRBJ2-1; 10 nucleotides match TRBD2. V lost 8 bases, J lost 2 bases, and 3 bases stayed unmatched. Germline CDR1 SNHLY, CDR2 FYNNEI. The CDR3 length is 14 residues. CDR3 sequence: CASPGTSAYNEQFF. CDR3 coding DNA: TGTGCCAGCCCCGGGACTAGCGCCTACAATGAGCAGTTCTTC.

This clone was observed once. This sequence joins TRBV19 and TRBJ1-6; D remains ambiguous. V was shortened by 3 bases and J by 7 bases, with 13 bases between the two germline ends. Germline values: CDR1 LNHDA, CDR2 SQIVND (reference sequence). The CDR3 has 15 amino acids. The CDR3 here is CASSIRHSRNSPLHF. The CDR3 DNA follows: TGTGCCAGTAGTATCAGACACTCCCGGAATTCACCCCTCCACTTT. The whole variable domain, remainder taken from reference TRBV19 and TRBJ1-6, is DGGITQSPKYLFRKEGQNVTLSCEQNLNHDAMYWYRQDPGQGLRLIYYSQIVNDFQKGDIAEGYSVSREKKESFPLTVTSAQKNPTAFYLCASSIRHSRNSPLHFGNGTRLTVT.

This clone was seen more than once but under ten times. The CDR3 nucleotides read TGTGCCAGCAGTGTTAGCGGGACCGACGAGCAGTACTTC. Its translation: CASSVSGTDEQYF. The chain uses TRBV25-1 and TRBJ2-7, with 8 bases lining up with TRBD2. Germline lookup yields CDR1 MGHDK and CDR2 SYGVNS. V shed 4 bases, J shed 5 bases, and the junction held 4 bases outside the gene matches. This CDR3 region has 13 residues.

This sequence joins TRBV6-1 and TRBJ1-5; tentatively, D is TRBD1 (5 bases). Germline V gene sequence: CDR1 MNHNS, CDR2 SASEGT. Between the trimmed V and J ends, which lost 5 bases and 2 bases, there was a span of 13 bases. The CDR3 runs to 15 residues. CDR3 bases: TGTGCCAGCAGTCCGGCCAGGGCGGGCAATCAGCCCCAGCATTTT. Its translation is CASSPARAGNQPQHF.

V usage is TRBV27 and J usage is TRBJ2-3; TRBD2 matches 9 bases. There are 15 residues in the CDR3. V was pared by 6 bases and J by 4 bases, with 8 bases of the junction left unmatched. The V gene's germline CDR1 is MNHEY and CDR2 SMNVEV (reference sequence). As DNA, the CDR3 is TGTGCCAGCAGCCCGATTAGCGGGAGCGCAGATACGCAGTATTTT. The encoded protein is CASSPISGSADTQYF.

This sequence joins TRBV2 and TRBJ2-1; tentative D call: TRBD2 (6 bases). The length of the CDR3 is 15 residues. V lost 7 bases, J lost 4 bases, and 17 bases lay in between. Germline lookup yields CDR1 SNHLY and CDR2 FYNNEI. The CDR3 region is CASNQGTSFYNEQFF. CDR3 coding DNA: TGTGCCAGCAATCAAGGGACTTCGTTTTACAATGAGCAGTTCTTC.

The chain couples TRBV19 to TRBJ2-5; 10 bases fit TRBD2. Germline V gives CDR1 LNHDA, CDR2 SQIVND (reference sequence). The CDR3 spans 15 residues. The ends lost 4 bases at V and 4 bases at J; junction bases unmatched: 6. CDR3 nucleotides: TGTGCCAGTAGTACCCCGGGACTAGCGTCAGAGACCCAGTACTTC. Translation gives CASSTPGLASETQYF.

V usage is TRBV9 and J usage is TRBJ2-3; 9 nucleotides align to TRBD1. The CDR3 runs 13 residues. CDR1 SGDLS and CDR2 YYNGEE come from the germline V gene. Trimming removed 2 bases from V and 6 bases from J; junction bases left unmatched: 1. The CDR3 loop is CASSVGQGDTQYF. CDR3 DNA sequence: TGTGCCAGCAGCGTGGGACAGGGCGATACGCAGTATTTT.

The rearrangement joins TRBV5-1 to TRBJ1-3; 8 positions agree with TRBD1. Trimming cost V 0 bases and J 2 bases; bases outside gene matches: 4. In germline, CDR1 is SGHRS, CDR2 YFSETQ. The CDR3 extends over 16 amino acids. Here the CDR3 DNA reads TGCGCCAGCAGCTTGGCCGGACAGGGCCCTGGAAACACCATATATTTT. It codes for CASSLAGQGPGNTIYF.

The chain links TRBV25-1 to TRBJ1-1, with D hard to call. The germline CDR1 and CDR2 sequences are MGHDK and SYGVNS. The CDR3 has 11 residues. The CDR3 spells CASCGNTEAFF. In DNA form, the CDR3 reads TGTGCTTCATGCGGGAACACTGAAGCTTTCTTT.

This rearrangement joins TRBV29-1 to TRBJ1-4; the match to TRBD1 covers 9 bases. The germline V gene has CDR1 SQVTM and CDR2 ANQGSEA. The CDR3 spans 13 residues. V gave up 6 bases and J gave up 5 bases; unmatched junction bases: 4. CDR3 residues: CSVAGTGNEKLFF. DNA for the CDR3: TGCAGCGTGGCCGGGACAGGGAATGAAAAACTGTTTTTT. Full variable domain (rest looked up from reference TRBV29-1 and TRBJ1-4): SAVISQKPSRDICQRGTSLTIQCQVDSQVTMMFWYRQQPGQSLTLIATANQGSEATYESGFVIDKFPISRPNLTFSTLTVSNMSPEDSSIYLCSVAGTGNEKLFFGSGTQLSVL.

This sequence joins TRBV2 and TRBJ2-5, with 8 positions matching TRBD2. V trimming: 5 bases; J trimming: 5 bases; junction bases outside the gene matches: 10. The CDR3 consists of 15 residues. Per germline, CDR1 SNHLY and CDR2 FYNNEI. The CDR3 DNA sequence: TGTGCCAGCAGTTACAGAAGGACTAGCCGGGAGACCCAGTACTTC. Translated, it gives CASSYRRTSRETQYF.

The gene calls are TRBV7-2 and TRBJ2-3, with 10 bases lining up with TRBD2. V dropped 4 bases and J dropped 2; count of bases not matched to a gene: 9. The CDR3 contains 17 residues. In germline, CDR1 is SGHTA, CDR2 FQGNSA. The CDR3 loop is CASSSRLSGGITDTQYF. The CDR3 DNA is TGTGCCAGCAGCTCCCGCCTTAGCGGGGGGATCACAGATACGCAGTATTTT.

This chain uses TRBV29-1 with TRBJ2-1, with TRBD1 matching 9 bases. From germline, CDR1 is SQVTM and CDR2 ANQGSEA. CDR3 length: 11 amino acids. Trimming cost V 6 bases and J 9 bases; bases outside gene matches: 3. The CDR3 nucleotides are TGCAGCGTCTACAGGGGGCGTGAGCAGTTCTTC. Amino acid sequence: CSVYRGREQFF.

This chain connects TRBV2 to TRBJ1-5; possible D gene TRBD1, 6 bases. V was cut by 5 bases and J by 6 bases, with 17 bases left in between. The length of the CDR3 is 15 residues. The V gene's germline CDR1 is SNHLY and CDR2 FYNNEI. Here the CDR3 DNA reads TGTGCCAGCAGTAACGATAAGACAGGCAGTCAGCCCCAGCATTTT. Translated, it gives CASSNDKTGSQPQHF.

The rearrangement uses TRBV5-5 and TRBJ2-5, with TRBD1 matching over 7 bases. The CDR3 is made up of 14 amino acids. J lost 5 bases, V lost 0 bases, and 4 bases had no gene match. The V gene's germline CDR1 is SGHKS and CDR2 YYEKEE (reference sequence). CDR3 in amino acids: CASSLEGGRETQYF. Here the CDR3 DNA reads TGTGCCAGCAGCTTGGAAGGGGGCCGTGAGACCCAGTACTTC.

This sequence joins TRBV5-4 and TRBJ1-1, with D perhaps TRBD1 (6 bases). Looked up from germline, CDR1 is SGHNT and CDR2 is YYREEE (reference sequence). The CDR3 is 13 amino acids. V lost 4 bases to trimming and J lost 6 bases, with 13 bases between them. The CDR3 protein is CASSLQGGSEAFF. CDR3 nucleotide sequence: TGTGCCAGCAGCCTACAGGGCGGTTCTGAAGCTTTCTTT. The variable domain in full, completed from reference TRBV5-4 and TRBJ1-1, reads ETGVTQSPTHLIKTRGQQVTLRCSSQSGHNTVSWYQQALGQGPQFIFQYYREEENGRGNFPPRFSGLQFPNYSSELNVNALELDDSALYLCASSLQGGSEAFFGQGTRLTVV.

This clone was counted a single time. The chain carries TRBV2 and TRBJ1-5, with D unresolved. In germline, CDR1 is SNHLY, CDR2 FYNNEI. This CDR3 region has 15 residues. Trimming shortened V by 6 bases and J by 0 bases, and 12 bases separated the two germline ends. The CDR3 nucleotides are TGTGCCAGCAGGGCAGGAGGTTATAGCAATCAGCCCCAGCATTTT. It specifies CASRAGGYSNQPQHF.